These T cell receptor beta chains were read from a single sample in a study of cytomegalovirus exposure and HLA in healthy donors. Only in-frame clones appear in the TCRdb table, and some are missing; sequencing was by immunoSEQ multiplex PCR. Here the sample spans hundreds of thousands of clones, 75% to 90% being singletons. The sequenced sample was PBMCs. The receptors were gathered from a woman in her late teens or twenties in good health and CMV-seronegative. Each CDR3 is given with its conserved first and last residue. D genes are given only for firm matches. Size values are once, few and many counts, or a class for expanded clones, and some rows have none.

abundance	v_gene	d_gene	j_gene	CDR3aa	CDR3nt
NA	TRBV6-1	TRBD2	TRBJ2-1	CASSDFTSGSYNEQFF	TGTGCCAGCAGTGATTTTACTAGCGGCTCCTACAATGAGCAGTTCTTC
NA	TRBV6-1	NA	TRBJ2-2	CASQRGKGTGELFF	TGTGCCAGCCAGAGGGGGAAGGGCACCGGGGAGCTGTTTTTT
NA	TRBV27	TRBD1	TRBJ2-7	CASSFFGQGSYEQYF	TGTGCCAGCAGTTTTTTCGGACAGGGGTCCTACGAGCAGTACTTC
NA	TRBV2	NA	TRBJ2-3	CASSEARGGEADTQYF	TGTGCCAGCAGTGAAGCGCGGGGCGGGGAAGCAGATACGCAGTATTTT
NA	TRBV4-1	NA	TRBJ2-6	CASSQAEDSGANVLTF	TGCGCCAGCAGCCAAGCGGAGGACTCTGGGGCCAACGTCCTGACTTTC
NA	TRBV11-2	TRBD2	TRBJ2-3	CASSLSLAGHLTDTQYF	TGTGCCAGCAGCTTATCACTAGCGGGGCACCTCACAGATACGCAGTATTTT
NA	TRBV4-1	TRBD2	TRBJ2-3	CASSQYLSGGAGTDTQYF	TGCGCCAGCAGCCAGTACCTTAGCGGGGGGGCCGGCACAGATACGCAGTATTTT
NA	TRBV7-3	TRBD2	TRBJ2-7	CASSYILDLSGTEEQYF	TGTGCCAGCAGCTATATCCTCGATCTTAGCGGGACGGAGGAGCAGTACTTC
NA	TRBV5-4	TRBD1	TRBJ1-4	CASRLDRGHEKLFF	TGTGCCAGCAGGTTGGACAGGGGGCATGAAAAACTGTTTTTT
NA	TRBV2	TRBD2	TRBJ2-5	CASSEVREGPKETQYF	TGTGCCAGCAGTGAAGTCCGGGAGGGACCAAAAGAGACCCAGTACTTC
once	TRBV5-1	TRBD1	TRBJ1-1	CASSSGGIPSTEAFF	TGCGCCAGCAGCTCAGGGGGTATCCCCTCTACTGAAGCTTTCTTT
NA	TRBV30	NA	TRBJ1-1	CAWSVLRVLNTEAFF	TGTGCCTGGAGTGTACTCCGAGTCCTGAACACTGAAGCTTTCTTT